Listed below are T cell receptor beta chains from one sample, sequenced in a study of T-cell memory formation after mild COVID-19. TCRdb analysed the 5' RACE reads with MiXCR anew, one entry per CDR3 protein. The sample lists fewer than 650,000 distinct CDR3 sequences, roughly 17% occurring once. Material for sequencing was PBMCs or a T cell subset sorted from them (not recorded which). The receptor source for this set is an adult woman who had mild COVID-19 (a few samples of this study predate the infection). Cell type and time point are not known. Each CDR3 is given with its conserved first and last residue. The D gene is left open where the match is weak. Rows may omit the clone size; those that give it use once, few, many or a size class.

d_gene	v_gene	abundance	j_gene	CDR3nt	CDR3aa
NA	TRBV12-3/TRBV12-4	few	TRBJ2-3	TGTGCCAGCAGTCCATCGCACTACACAGATACGCAGTATTTT	CASSPSHYTDTQYF
TRBD1	TRBV12-3/TRBV12-4	NA	TRBJ1-2	TGTGCCAGCAACCCAGGGGGCTATGGCTACACCTTC	CASNPGGYGYTF
NA	TRBV3-1	NA	TRBJ2-3	TGTGCCAGCAGCTTCACTTCATCCACAGATACGCAGTATTTT	CASSFTSSTDTQYF
NA	TRBV6-5	few	TRBJ2-1	TGTGCCAGCACCTTGGGCCCCCCCTGGGATGAGCAGTTCTTC	CASTLGPPWDEQFF
NA	TRBV6-5	few	TRBJ2-7	TGTGCCAGCAGCTGGAACTCCTACGAGCAGTACTTC	CASSWNSYEQYF
TRBD2	TRBV7-9	NA	TRBJ2-7	TGTGCCAGCAGCTCCCCGGGGACTAGCGGGGGGAGCTCCTACGAGCAGTACTTC	CASSSPGTSGGSSYEQYF
TRBD2	TRBV5-8	many	TRBJ2-3	TGTGCCAGCAGCGCATTTGGGGGACTAGCGAGCACAGATACGCAGTATTTT	CASSAFGGLASTDTQYF
TRBD2	TRBV5-5	few	TRBJ2-5	TGTGCCAGCAGCTCCGGGACTAGCGGGGTGTCGGCCCAAGAGACCCAGTACTTC	CASSSGTSGVSAQETQYF
TRBD1	TRBV20-1	NA	TRBJ2-2	TGCAGTGCAAGACAGGGGGCGCGCACCGGGGAGCTGTTTTTT	CSARQGARTGELFF
TRBD1	TRBV12-3/TRBV12-4	few	TRBJ1-2	TGTGCCAGCAGAACGGACAGGGGCCCAGGCTACACCTTC	CASRTDRGPGYTF
NA	TRBV15	NA	TRBJ1-6	TGTGCCACCAGCAGGAGCCGGGAGAATAATTCACCCCTCCACTTT	CATSRSRENNSPLHF
NA	TRBV19	few	TRBJ2-7	TGTGCCAGTCTAGGAGCCTACGAGCAGTACTTC	CASLGAYEQYF
NA	TRBV10-3	NA	TRBJ2-7	TGTGCCATCAGTGAGTCTGCGGAGGGGGCGGACGAGCAGTACTTC	CAISESAEGADEQYF
NA	TRBV19	few	TRBJ2-7	TGTGCCAGTAGTATGAGGCTAACTTACGAGCAGTACTTC	CASSMRLTYEQYF
TRBD1	TRBV24-1	few	TRBJ2-1	TGTGCCACCGGGACAGGGGCCTACAATGAGCAGTTCTTC	CATGTGAYNEQFF
NA	TRBV12-3/TRBV12-4	few	TRBJ1-5	TGTGCCAGCAGTTGGGCGAGTTATAGCAATCAGCCCCAGCATTTT	CASSWASYSNQPQHF
TRBD1	TRBV12-3/TRBV12-4	once	TRBJ2-1	TGTGCCTGCAGTTTGACGACAGGGAACGGCCAATTAAATGAGCAGTTCTTC	CACSLTTGNGQLNEQFF
NA	TRBV29-1	few	TRBJ2-6	TGCAGCGCCAACGATGCCGGGGCCAACGTCCTGACTTTC	CSANDAGANVLTF
NA	TRBV20-1	many	TRBJ1-2	TGCAGTGCCCCGGCGGGGCGCAGGGACTATGGCTACACCTTC	CSAPAGRRDYGYTF
NA	TRBV6-2/TRBV6-3	NA	TRBJ2-5	TGTGCCAGCACCAGGCCAGGGGAGATTGAGACCCAGTACTTC	CASTRPGEIETQYF
TRBD1	TRBV25-1	many	TRBJ1-6	TGTGCCAGCAGTGATTACGGGACAGAAGAACTTAATTCACCCCTCCACTTT	CASSDYGTEELNSPLHF
NA	TRBV18	once	TRBJ2-2	TGTGCCAGCTCACCCCGGAAGGGCCCCAACACCGGGGAGCTGTTTTTT	CASSPRKGPNTGELFF
TRBD2	TRBV6-5	many	TRBJ2-1	TGTGCCAGCAGTTACGGTATTGTTAGCGGGAGTTACAATGAGCAGTTCTTC	CASSYGIVSGSYNEQFF
TRBD1	TRBV6-1	few	TRBJ1-2	TGTGCCAGCGGCGGGACAGGGTGGAACTATGGCTACACCTTC	CASGGTGWNYGYTF
TRBD2	TRBV7-3	NA	TRBJ2-7	TGTGCCAGCAGCCCGGGGGCTAGCGGGGGCTACGAGCAGTACTTC	CASSPGASGGYEQYF
TRBD2	TRBV20-1	few	TRBJ2-3	TGCAGTGCCCACGGGGCGGGGGGGCCGATCTTCACAGATACGCAGTATTTT	CSAHGAGGPIFTDTQYF
NA	TRBV6-6	NA	TRBJ1-1	TGTGCCAGCAGTTATTCCAGGCCTACTGGGAACACTGAAGCTTTCTTT	CASSYSRPTGNTEAFF
NA	TRBV24-1	few	TRBJ2-2	TGTTCCACCAGTGACCAAGACAGCATCACCGGGGAGCTGTTTTTT	CSTSDQDSITGELFF
TRBD1	TRBV4-2	many	TRBJ2-7	TGTGCCAGCAGCCAAGAAACCGGGACAGGGGGCTACGAGCAGTACTTC	CASSQETGTGGYEQYF
TRBD2	TRBV4-2	many	TRBJ2-1	TGTGCCAGCAGCCCTGAGCCCAGCGGGGTCTACAATGAGCAGTTCTTC	CASSPEPSGVYNEQFF
NA	TRBV2	few	TRBJ2-3	TGTGCCAGCAGTGAAGACCCCGGGACCGTGAGCAGGTCGGACACAGATACGCAGTATTTT	CASSEDPGTVSRSDTDTQYF
NA	TRBV24-1	few	TRBJ1-1	TGTGCCACCAGACGAGGTTCGAACACTGAAGCTTTCTTT	CATRRGSNTEAFF
TRBD2	TRBV12-3/TRBV12-4	NA	TRBJ2-2	TGTGCCAGCAGTTTATCGGGGAGGGCCCTCACCGGGGAGCTGTTTTTT	CASSLSGRALTGELFF
TRBD2	TRBV20-1	NA	TRBJ2-5	TGCAGTGCTAGTGCGGGGGGCCTTGCGGGAGGGCCCCAGGAGACCCAGTACTTC	CSASAGGLAGGPQETQYF
TRBD2	TRBV6-4	NA	TRBJ2-1	TGTGCCAGCAGTTTGACTAGCGGGGGTGCGGAGGAGCAGTTCTTC	CASSLTSGGAEEQFF
NA	TRBV29-1	NA	TRBJ1-2	TGCAGCGCCGCGACCCGCCTAACCTTGGGCTACACCTTC	CSAATRLTLGYTF
NA	TRBV7-3	NA	TRBJ2-7	TGTGCCAGCAGCTTATGGGGGTCGGACGAGCAGTACTTC	CASSLWGSDEQYF
TRBD1	TRBV12-3/TRBV12-4	few	TRBJ1-5	TGTGCCAGCAGTTTAAGGGGGCGTCAGCCCCAGCATTTT	CASSLRGRQPQHF
NA	TRBV24-1	NA	TRBJ2-3	TGTGCCACCAGCCCAAGAGCTGGGCGGTTCACAGATACGCAGTATTTT	CATSPRAGRFTDTQYF
TRBD2	TRBV6-1	NA	TRBJ2-3	TGTGCCGAGGGGAGGGGCCTAGCGGGCACAGATACGCAGTATTTT	CAEGRGLAGTDTQYF
NA	TRBV4-1	NA	TRBJ1-3	TGCGCCAGCAGCCCAAACTTGCACGGGACGGAAATAGGTTTT	CASSPNLHGTEIGF
NA	TRBV7-6	NA	TRBJ2-5	TGTGCCAGCACCCTGGATGTGGAAAGGATGGGAGAGACCCAGTACTTC	CASTLDVERMGETQYF
NA	TRBV6-2/TRBV6-3	few	TRBJ2-5	TGTGCCAGCAGGGGGCTCGGAGGTGAGGAGACCCAGTACTTC	CASRGLGGEETQYF
TRBD2	TRBV12-3/TRBV12-4	few	TRBJ2-1	TGTGCCAGCAGTTCTACTAGCGGGGCCTACAATGAGCAGTTCTTC	CASSSTSGAYNEQFF
TRBD2	TRBV15	NA	TRBJ2-2	TGTGCCACCAGCAGAGCCCTAGCGGGAGACCGAATCACCGGGGAGCTGTTTTTT	CATSRALAGDRITGELFF
TRBD2	TRBV9	few	TRBJ2-1	TGTGCCAGCAGCGTAGGACTAGCGGGAGGCTCCTACAATGAGCAGTTCTTC	CASSVGLAGGSYNEQFF
NA	TRBV25-1	NA	TRBJ2-4	TGTGCCAGCAGTGATGGGTGGAGTCCCAAAAACATTCAGTACTTC	CASSDGWSPKNIQYF
NA	TRBV2	NA	TRBJ2-3	TGTGCCAGCAGTGAAGTGGCAGGGGGCACAGATACGCAGTATTTT	CASSEVAGGTDTQYF
TRBD2	TRBV5-1	medium-sized	TRBJ2-1	TGTGCCAGCAGCTTGGGACTAGCAGACTACAATGAGCAGTTCTTC	CASSLGLADYNEQFF
NA	TRBV7-2	many	TRBJ2-5	TGTGCCAGCAGCTTAGGGGGGCGGGAAGAGACCCAGTACTTC	CASSLGGREETQYF
NA	TRBV3-1	few	TRBJ2-1	TGTGCCAGCAGCCAAGACGCCGGTTCCCACAATGAGCAGTTCTTC	CASSQDAGSHNEQFF
TRBD1	TRBV30	few	TRBJ2-1	TGTGCCTGGACCGACAGGGGCCCTTACAATGAGCAGTTCTTC	CAWTDRGPYNEQFF
NA	TRBV20-1	NA	TRBJ2-7	TGCAGTGCTAGAGATTTTGGCTACGAGCAGTACTTC	CSARDFGYEQYF
NA	TRBV12-3/TRBV12-4	few	TRBJ1-1	TGTGCCAGCAGGCAGACGGGGGAGTCGGTGGGAGCTTTCTTT	CASRQTGESVGAFF
NA	TRBV6-5	NA	TRBJ2-2	TGTGCCAGCAGTCCCCCAGGGATTAACACCGGGGAGCTGTTTTTT	CASSPPGINTGELFF
NA	TRBV20-1	NA	TRBJ1-4	TGCAGTGCTAGAGACAGCTACGAAGACACTTTGGAAAGTGAAAAACTGTTTTTT	CSARDSYEDTLESEKLFF
TRBD2	TRBV18	NA	TRBJ2-1	TGTGCCAGCTCACATACTAGCGGGATCCACAATGAGCAGTTCTTC	CASSHTSGIHNEQFF